A selection of T cell receptor beta chains follows, all from one sample in a study of T-cell reconstitution after alpha-beta-depleted transplantation in children. TCRdb reanalysed the PCR reads using MiXCR and keeps one entry per CDR3 protein. The sample records a few hundred thousand distinct CDR3 sequences, more than 20% being singletons. The material was PBMCs, obtained before TCRalphabeta/CD19-depleted stem cell transplant. The origin of the receptors is a boy under three years old with Wiskott-Aldrich syndrome, due to receive a stem cell transplant. Both conserved end residues are part of each CDR3. The order of the fields is clone size, J gene, V gene, D gene, CDR3 DNA, CDR3 protein. The D gene is left open where the match is weak. A row's size may be missing; if present it is once, few, many or a size class.

>few|TRBJ2-7|TRBV5-1|.
TGCGCCAGCAGCACCGGGACTTCTGTCTCCTACGAGCAGTACTTC
CASSTGTSVSYEQYF
>few|TRBJ2-3|TRBV28|TRBD2
TGTGCCAGCAGACGGACTAGCGGGGGAACAGATACGCAGTATTTT
CASRRTSGGTDTQYF
>few|TRBJ2-6|TRBV2|.
TGTGCCAGCGGAGACCAGGTCTCTGGGGCCAACGTCCTGACTTTC
CASGDQVSGANVLTF
>.|TRBJ1-4|TRBV5-1|.
TGCGCCAGCAGCGAGATGGACGTAACTAATGAAAAACTGTTTTTT
CASSEMDVTNEKLFF
>few|TRBJ2-3|TRBV5-1|.
TGCGCCAGCAGCTCCACAGGGTCCAGGGATACGCAGTATTTT
CASSSTGSRDTQYF
>.|TRBJ2-2|TRBV4-1|TRBD2
TGCGCCAGCAGCCGACAAGCGGGAGATGTCACCGGGGAGCTGTTTTTT
CASSRQAGDVTGELFF
>.|TRBJ1-5|TRBV20-1|.
TGCAGTGCTAGCGCCGGGGCCTGGGGTCAGCCCCAGCATTTT
CSASAGAWGQPQHF
>.|TRBJ2-1|TRBV2|.
TGTGCCAGCATGCGTCAGTCCTACAATGAGCAGTTCTTC
CASMRQSYNEQFF
>few|TRBJ2-7|TRBV27|TRBD2
TGTGCCAGCAGTCCATCACTAGCGGGAGGACGTGAGCAGTACTTC
CASSPSLAGGREQYF
>once|TRBJ2-1|TRBV18|.
TGTGCCAGCTCACGAGTCGCGGCCTCCCGGCCCTACAATGAGCAGTTCTTC
CASSRVAASRPYNEQFF
>few|TRBJ2-1|TRBV27|TRBD1
TGTGCCAGCAGTTTAATGATCGGACAGGGTATGAATGAGCAGTTCTTC
CASSLMIGQGMNEQFF
>few|TRBJ2-3|TRBV10-3|.
TGTGCCATCGGCGGGCAGAGCACAGATACGCAGTATTTT
CAIGGQSTDTQYF
>.|TRBJ1-1|TRBV5-1|TRBD1
TGCGCCAGCAGCTTGTCACCACCGGGGACAGGGATGTCTTTCTTT
CASSLSPPGTGMSFF
>.|TRBJ2-2|TRBV10-2|TRBD2
TGCGCCAGCAGGAAGAAAAGCGGGAGGGACACCGGGGAGCTGTTTTTT
CASRKKSGRDTGELFF
>few|TRBJ2-1|TRBV5-4|.
TGTGCCAGCGTAGCCCGGGGGAGCTCCTACAATGAGCAGTTCTTC
CASVARGSSYNEQFF
>few|TRBJ2-5|TRBV10-1|.
TGCGCCAGCAGTGAGTCGAGTGTGGAGACCCAGTACTTC
CASSESSVETQYF
>few|TRBJ1-1|TRBV20-1|.
TGCAGTGCAGGCGGTGTCGGCGGCACTGAAGCTTTCTTT
CSAGGVGGTEAFF
>.|TRBJ2-5|TRBV27|.
TGTGCCAGCAGCACTGGGCGACTTCAAGAGACCCAGTACTTC
CASSTGRLQETQYF
>.|TRBJ2-3|TRBV12-3/TRBV12-4|.
TGTGCCAGCAGCCCTGGTCCGGGAATTGTGACAGATACGCAGTATTTT
CASSPGPGIVTDTQYF
>.|TRBJ2-1|TRBV5-1|.
TGCGCCAGCAGCTACGGGCTCCTATACAATGAGCAGTTCTTC
CASSYGLLYNEQFF
>once|TRBJ2-6|TRBV4-1|.
TGCGCCAGCAGCCAGCGGTATGACTCTGGGGCCAACGTCCTGACTTTC
CASSQRYDSGANVLTF
>.|TRBJ2-1|TRBV5-1|TRBD1
TGCGCCAGCAGCTTGACCGGGACAGGGGAGGGTGAGCAGTTCTTC
CASSLTGTGEGEQFF
>few|TRBJ2-1|TRBV7-6|.
TGTGCCAGCAGCTTAGTGGTTAGTCAATCCTACAATGAGCAGTTCTTC
CASSLVVSQSYNEQFF
>.|TRBJ2-6|TRBV9|.
TGTGCCAGCAGCCCTCAGGCGGCCTTTGGGGCCAACGTCCTGACTTTC
CASSPQAAFGANVLTF
>.|TRBJ2-4|TRBV28|.
TGTGCCAGCAGCCCTCAGGGGGACTTTGGTAAAAACATTCAGTACTTC
CASSPQGDFGKNIQYF
>.|TRBJ2-3|TRBV20-1|TRBD2
TGCTGTGCCCAAGGGCTAGCGGAGCTAAACACAGATACGCAGTATTTT
CCAQGLAELNTDTQYF
>few|TRBJ1-1|TRBV5-1|TRBD1
TGCGCCAGCAGCTGGACAGGGACGGGGGGCACTGAAGCTTTCTTT
CASSWTGTGGTEAFF
>.|TRBJ2-1|TRBV29-1|TRBD2
TGCAGCGTTGACACCAGACTAGCGGGAGGAGGTGAGCAGTTCTTC
CSVDTRLAGGGEQFF
>few|TRBJ2-3|TRBV20-1|.
TGCAGTGCTAGAAGATGGCGGCCACTCACAGATACGCAGTATTTT
CSARRWRPLTDTQYF
>.|TRBJ1-1|TRBV7-9|.
TGTGCCAGCAGCTTAGTTATAACGTGGGGGCCGGACACTGAAGCTTTCTTT
CASSLVITWGPDTEAFF
>.|TRBJ2-3|TRBV5-1|.
TGCGCCAGCGCGTCCCGGGACACAGATACGCAGTATTTT
CASASRDTDTQYF
>.|TRBJ1-2|TRBV19|.
TGTGCCAGTAGGCTCGAGGCAGTTACCTATGGCTACACCTTC
CASRLEAVTYGYTF
>few|TRBJ1-2|TRBV12-3/TRBV12-4|.
TGTGCCAGCAGTTTAATGGGTCTGGATAACTATGGCTACACCTTC
CASSLMGLDNYGYTF
>few|TRBJ2-1|TRBV2|.
TGTGCCAGCACTCAGCGGCCCCTCTCCTACAATGAGCAGTTCTTC
CASTQRPLSYNEQFF
>.|TRBJ2-1|TRBV5-1|TRBD2
TGCGCCAGCAGCTTGATGGCGGGACTATACAATGAGCAGTTCTTC
CASSLMAGLYNEQFF
>.|TRBJ1-2|TRBV20-1|.
TGCAGTGCTAGAGAGGAGGGCTACACCTTC
CSAREEGYTF
>.|TRBJ2-6|TRBV7-2|.
TGTGCCAGTAGCAGAACCGACTCTGGGGCCAACGTCCTGACTTTC
CASSRTDSGANVLTF